The sequence of this T cell receptor (beta chain) was determined in a study of beta chain features in type 1 diabetes. Whole-study results and caveats: Since sequencing was performed on cDNA, cells with high TCR expression could be over-represented.

This clone occurred a few times. Its antigen remains unknown. V shed 5 bases and J 8 bases; nucleotides not matched to a gene: 10. The germline V gene has CDR1 SEHNR and CDR2 FQNEAQ (reference sequence). The CDR3 loop spans 15 amino acids. TCRB transcripts that were expressed got sequenced, as all of the isolated RNA had been reverse transcribed. Approximately 3.5 million reads per sample were averaged for naive, central memory and regulatory samples. Sequencing was performed with immunoSEQ multiplex PCR; in TCRdb, only in-frame clones are kept and a portion is missing. The data hold about 370,000 clones, with less than 15% observed a single time.

The sample taken for sequencing was naive CD4+ T cells from blood. The chain has TRBV7-9 and TRBJ2-1; 9 positions match TRBD1. The receptor was isolated from a woman aged 18-30 years in good health. CDR3 DNA: TGTGCCAGCAGCCCGTTTGCGACAGGGGGACATGAGCAGTTCTTC. This gives the protein CASSPFATGGHEQFF.